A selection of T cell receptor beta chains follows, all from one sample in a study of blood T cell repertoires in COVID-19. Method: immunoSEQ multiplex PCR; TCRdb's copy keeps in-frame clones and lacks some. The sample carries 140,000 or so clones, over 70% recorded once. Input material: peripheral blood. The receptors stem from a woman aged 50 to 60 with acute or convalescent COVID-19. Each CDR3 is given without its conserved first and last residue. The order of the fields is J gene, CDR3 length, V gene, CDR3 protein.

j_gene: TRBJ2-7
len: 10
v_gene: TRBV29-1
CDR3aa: SVGDSHYEQY

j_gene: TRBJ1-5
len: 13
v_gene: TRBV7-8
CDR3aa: ASSRHDYSNQPQH

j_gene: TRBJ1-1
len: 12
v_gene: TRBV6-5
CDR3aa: AAGTGDSDTEAF

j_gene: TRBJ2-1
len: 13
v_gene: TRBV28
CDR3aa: ASSFGDRDYNEQF

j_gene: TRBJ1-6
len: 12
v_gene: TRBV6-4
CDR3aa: ASSDIQGRSPLH

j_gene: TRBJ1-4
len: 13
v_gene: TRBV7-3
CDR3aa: ASSPTPGGTFKLF

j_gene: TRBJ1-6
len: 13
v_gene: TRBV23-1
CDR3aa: ASSLYPGSQKTLH

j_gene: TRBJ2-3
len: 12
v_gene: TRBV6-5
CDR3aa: ATRGGGARDTQY

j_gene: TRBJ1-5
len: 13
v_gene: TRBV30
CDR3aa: AWSVGQAHNQPQH

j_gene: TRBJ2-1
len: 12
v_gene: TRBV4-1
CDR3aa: ASSHYRDQGEQF

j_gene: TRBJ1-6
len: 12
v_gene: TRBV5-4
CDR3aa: ASSLYGLDSPLH

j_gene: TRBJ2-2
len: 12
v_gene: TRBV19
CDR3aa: AVGGGVGTGELF

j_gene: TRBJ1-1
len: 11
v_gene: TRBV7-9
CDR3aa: ASSLQGNTEAF

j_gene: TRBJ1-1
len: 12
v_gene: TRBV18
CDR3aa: ASSLDRQSTEAF

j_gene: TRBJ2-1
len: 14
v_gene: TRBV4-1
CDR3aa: ASSQGSAVPYNEQF

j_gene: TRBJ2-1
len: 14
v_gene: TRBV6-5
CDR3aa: ASSYVAGPRTDEQF

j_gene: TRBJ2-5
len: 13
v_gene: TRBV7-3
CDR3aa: ASSLIGTSGQTQY

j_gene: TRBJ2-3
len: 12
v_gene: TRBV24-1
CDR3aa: ATSDPGFQNTQY

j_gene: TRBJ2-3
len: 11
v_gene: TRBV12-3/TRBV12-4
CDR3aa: ASSLGARDTQY

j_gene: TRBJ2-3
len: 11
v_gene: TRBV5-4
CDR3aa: ASSLSGTDTQY

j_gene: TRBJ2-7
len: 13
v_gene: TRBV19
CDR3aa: ASSIARDTFYEQY

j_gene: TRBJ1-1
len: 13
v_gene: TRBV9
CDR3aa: ASSVSTAMNTEAF

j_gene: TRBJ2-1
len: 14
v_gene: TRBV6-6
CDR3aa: ASSYSGTGGAAEQF

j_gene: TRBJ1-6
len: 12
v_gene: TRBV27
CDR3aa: ASSLWGVNSPLH

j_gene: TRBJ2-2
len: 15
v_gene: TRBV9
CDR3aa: ASSVGLAGGIGGELF

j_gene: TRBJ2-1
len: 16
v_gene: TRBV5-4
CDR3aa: ASSFGLATRSSYNEQF

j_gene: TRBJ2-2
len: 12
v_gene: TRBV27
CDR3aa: ASSPGMRTGELF

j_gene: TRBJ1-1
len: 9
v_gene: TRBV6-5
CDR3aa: ASHTSTEAF

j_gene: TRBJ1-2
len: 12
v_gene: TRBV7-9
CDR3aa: ASRAGQSSYGYT

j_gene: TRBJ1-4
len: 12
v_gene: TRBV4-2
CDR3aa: ATAGNPTNEKLF

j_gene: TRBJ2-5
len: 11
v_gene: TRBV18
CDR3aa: ASSPEGEETQY

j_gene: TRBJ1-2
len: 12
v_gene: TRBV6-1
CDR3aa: ASSEIVTGQGYT

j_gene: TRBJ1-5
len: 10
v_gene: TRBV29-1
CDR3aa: SVAGQGQPQH

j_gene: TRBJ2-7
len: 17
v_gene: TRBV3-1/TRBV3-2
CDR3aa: ASSLRPRESPLFFYEQY

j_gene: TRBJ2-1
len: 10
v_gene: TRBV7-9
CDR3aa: ASSSTYNEQF

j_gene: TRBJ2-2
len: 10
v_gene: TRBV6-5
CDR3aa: ASSYPYGELF

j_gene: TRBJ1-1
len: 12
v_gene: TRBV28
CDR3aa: ASSPGARVTEAF

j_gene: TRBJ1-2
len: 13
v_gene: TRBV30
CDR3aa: AWTLGGGWPNGYT

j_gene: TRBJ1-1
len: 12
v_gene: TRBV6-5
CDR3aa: ASRTGIGDTEAF

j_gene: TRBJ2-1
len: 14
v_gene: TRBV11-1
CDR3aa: ASSSMGGINYNEQF

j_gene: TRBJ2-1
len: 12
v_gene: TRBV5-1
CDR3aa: ASSLGGSFNEQF

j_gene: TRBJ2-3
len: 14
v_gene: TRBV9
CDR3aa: ASSVIEGGPTDTQY

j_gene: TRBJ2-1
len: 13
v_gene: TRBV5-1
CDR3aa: ASSSEGSSYNEQF

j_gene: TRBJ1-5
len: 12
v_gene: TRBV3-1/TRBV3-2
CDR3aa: ASSLVGDSQPQH

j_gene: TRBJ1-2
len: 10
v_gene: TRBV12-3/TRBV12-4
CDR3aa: ASSFSTPGYT

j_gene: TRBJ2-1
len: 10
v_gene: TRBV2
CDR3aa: ASSWTNNEQF

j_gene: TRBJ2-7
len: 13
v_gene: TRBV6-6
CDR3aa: ASRWTGVEAYEQY

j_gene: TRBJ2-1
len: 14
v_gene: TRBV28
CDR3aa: ASSLWASGGAGEQF

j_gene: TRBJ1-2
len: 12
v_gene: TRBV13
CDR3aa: ASSLEDATGGYT

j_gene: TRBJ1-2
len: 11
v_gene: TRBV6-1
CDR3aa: ASSEGAGYGYT

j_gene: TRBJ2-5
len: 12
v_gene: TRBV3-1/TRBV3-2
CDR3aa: ASSQDTAQETQY

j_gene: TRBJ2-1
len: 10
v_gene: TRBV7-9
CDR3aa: ASSPRYNEQF

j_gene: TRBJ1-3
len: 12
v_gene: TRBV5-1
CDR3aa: ASSSQGAGNTIY

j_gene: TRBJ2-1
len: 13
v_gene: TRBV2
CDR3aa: ASSIGTGFANEQF

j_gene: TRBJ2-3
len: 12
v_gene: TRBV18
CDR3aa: ASSPAGGADTQY